This T cell receptor beta chain was sequenced in a study of a mutant IDH1 vaccine in newly diagnosed glioma. Study-level information: The first vaccination came 4-6 weeks after radiotherapy alone, or with temozolomide cycles. Sex among treated patients split 62.5% male, roughly 38% female; mean age was roughly 40 years.

The CDR3 is 12 residues long. Germline V CDR1 and CDR2: MNHEY, SVGAGI. Between the trimmed V and J ends, which lost 10 bases and 2 bases, there was a span of 9 bases. The method was immunoSEQ multiplex PCR; TCRdb's version includes in-frame clones alone and lacks a portion of them. The sample has 110,000 or so clones, roughly 90% seen once. This sample's time point: week 11, during vaccination. What each vaccine dose contained was 300 ug of mutant IDH1 20-mer peptide, accompanied by topical imiquimod. With respect to this clone: Its antigen is not identified.

The V and J genes are TRBV6-5 and TRBJ2-1; tentative D call: TRBD2 (6 bases). This specimen consisted of PBMCs, obtained from a glioma patient whose treatment included an IDH1 peptide vaccine. The sequence derives from a woman between 50 and 59 years old with glioma. The CDR3 sequence is CATGTAYNEQFF. The CDR3 DNA is TGTGCCACCGGGACTGCCTACAATGAGCAGTTCTTC.